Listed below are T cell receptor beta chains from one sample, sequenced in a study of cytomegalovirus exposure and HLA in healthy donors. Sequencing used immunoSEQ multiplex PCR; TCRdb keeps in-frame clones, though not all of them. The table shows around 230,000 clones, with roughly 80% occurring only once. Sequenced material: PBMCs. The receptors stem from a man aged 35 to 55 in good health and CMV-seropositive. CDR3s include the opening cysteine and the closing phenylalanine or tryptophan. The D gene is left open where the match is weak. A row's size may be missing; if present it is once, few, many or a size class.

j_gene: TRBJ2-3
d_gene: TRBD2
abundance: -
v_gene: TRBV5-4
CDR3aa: CASSRSSGRPGGTQYF
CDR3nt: TGTGCCAGCAGCCGGTCTAGCGGGAGGCCCGGAGGAACGCAGTATTTT

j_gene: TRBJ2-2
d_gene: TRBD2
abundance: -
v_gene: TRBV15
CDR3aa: CATSTSGNTGELFF
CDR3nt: TGTGCCACCAGCACTAGCGGCAACACCGGGGAGCTGTTTTTT

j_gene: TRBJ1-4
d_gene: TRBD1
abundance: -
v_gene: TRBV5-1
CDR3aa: CASSPGQGMATNEKLFF
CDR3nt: TGCGCCAGCAGCCCGGGACAGGGAATGGCAACTAATGAAAAACTGTTTTTT

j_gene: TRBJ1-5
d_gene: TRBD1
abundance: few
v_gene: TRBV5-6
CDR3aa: CASSLGTGFSNQPQHF
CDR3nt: TGTGCCAGCAGCTTGGGGACAGGTTTTAGCAATCAGCCCCAGCATTTT

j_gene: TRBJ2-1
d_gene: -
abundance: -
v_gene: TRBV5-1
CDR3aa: CASQGDSLNEQFF
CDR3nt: TGCGCCAGCCAGGGGGACTCCCTCAATGAGCAGTTCTTC

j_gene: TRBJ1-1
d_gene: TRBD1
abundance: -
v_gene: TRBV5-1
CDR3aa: CASSLGDRENTEAFF
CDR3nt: TGCGCCAGCAGCTTGGGGGACAGGGAGAACACTGAAGCTTTCTTT

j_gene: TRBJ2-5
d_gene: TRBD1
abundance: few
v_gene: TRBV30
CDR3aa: CAWAGGRPGTQYF
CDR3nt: TGTGCCTGGGCAGGGGGCCGCCCTGGGACCCAGTACTTC

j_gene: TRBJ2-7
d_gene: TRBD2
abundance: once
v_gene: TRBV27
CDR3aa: CASSPRTSGTYEQYF
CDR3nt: TGTGCCAGCAGTCCCCGGACTAGCGGGACATACGAGCAGTACTTC

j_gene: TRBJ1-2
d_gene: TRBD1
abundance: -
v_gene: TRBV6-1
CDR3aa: CATQTGGLYGYTF
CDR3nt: TGTGCCACCCAGACAGGGGGTCTCTATGGCTACACCTTC

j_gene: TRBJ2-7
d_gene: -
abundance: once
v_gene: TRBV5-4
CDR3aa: CASSLRGSYEQYF
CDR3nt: TGTGCCAGCAGCCTTAGGGGGTCTTACGAGCAGTACTTC

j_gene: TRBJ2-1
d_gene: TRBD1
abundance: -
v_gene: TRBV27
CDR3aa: CASSNRGGNEQFF
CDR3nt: TGTGCCAGCAGCAACAGGGGCGGAAATGAGCAGTTCTTC

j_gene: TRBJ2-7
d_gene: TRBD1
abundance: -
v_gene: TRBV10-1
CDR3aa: CASSESRTGGYEQYF
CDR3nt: TGCGCCAGCAGTGAGTCGAGGACAGGGGGGTACGAGCAGTACTTC

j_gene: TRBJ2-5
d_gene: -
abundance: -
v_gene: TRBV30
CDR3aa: CAWQTLGQYQETQYF
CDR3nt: TGTGCCTGGCAAACCCTCGGACAGTATCAAGAGACCCAGTACTTC

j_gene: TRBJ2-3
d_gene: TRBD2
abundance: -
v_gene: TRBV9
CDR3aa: CASSPSGGADTQYF
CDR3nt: TGTGCCAGCAGCCCTAGCGGGGGTGCAGATACGCAGTATTTT